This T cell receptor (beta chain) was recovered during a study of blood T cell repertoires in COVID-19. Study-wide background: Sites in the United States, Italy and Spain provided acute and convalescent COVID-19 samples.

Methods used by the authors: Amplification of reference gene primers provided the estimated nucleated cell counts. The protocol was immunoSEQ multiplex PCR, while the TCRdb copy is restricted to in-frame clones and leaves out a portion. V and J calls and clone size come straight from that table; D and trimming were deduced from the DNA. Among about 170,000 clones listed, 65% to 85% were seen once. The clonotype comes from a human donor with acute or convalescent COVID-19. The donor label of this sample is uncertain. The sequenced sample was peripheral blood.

DNA of the CDR3: TGTGCTAGTTTTGGGACTGACCGGGGGGCAGATACGCAGTATTTT. This encodes CASFGTDRGADTQYF. The chain carries TRBV12-5 and TRBJ2-3; 7 bases match TRBD2. CDR1 LGHNT and CDR2 FRNRAP come from the germline V gene. J gave up 4 bases and V 8 bases, and 12 bases lay outside the gene matches. This CDR3 comprises 15 residues.